The source of this T cell receptor beta chain is a study of beta chain features in type 1 diabetes. Study-level results: TCRB repertoires of naive, central memory and Treg cells appeared more similar among patients than among healthy donors.

The length of the CDR3 is 14 residues. In germline, CDR1 is SGHRS, CDR2 YFSETQ. Deletions cut 0 bases from V and 4 bases from J, with 8 bases between. Sorting with CD45RO/CCR7/CD25/CD127/CD95/CD27 yielded naive, central memory, regulatory and stem-like memory CD4+ cells. This clone occurred a few times. Its antigen remains unknown. Isolated RNA was reverse transcribed in full, so expressed TCRB transcripts were sequenced. Profiled with immunoSEQ multiplex PCR; TCRdb holds only in-frame clones, not every one. Of 600,000 to 650,000 clones detected, around 16% appear once; the ten largest clones hold more than 0.08%.

The rearrangement joins TRBV5-1 to TRBJ2-4; a possible D gene is TRBD1 (5 bases). This TCR derives from a man younger than 30 in good health. The sequenced material came from naive CD4+ T cells from blood. As DNA, the CDR3 is TGCGCCAGCAGCTTGGGGCAGGGAAAAAACATTCAGTACTTC. Translation: CASSLGQGKNIQYF.